This TCR beta chain was found in a study of CD8+CD57+ T cells in acquired aplastic anemia. Looking at the study overall: The average for DNA from sorted CD4+ and CD8+ cells was 3.2 ug. Study results and limitations: Patients and controls shared twenty-nine CD8+ CDR3 sequences.

Genomic DNA served as template for TCR beta VDJ and CDR3 profiling. TCRdb re-called the reads with MiXCR, one entry per CDR3 protein. This table holds 80,000 or so distinct CDR3 sequences, roughly 70% found once. This clonotype showed up just once. Its antigen is still unknown. Patients selected for sequencing had displayed CD8+CD57+ cell expansion by flow cytometry. The sequencing sample was made of sorted CD4+, CD8+, or CD8+CD57+ T cells (not recorded which) from PBMCs. The TCR originated in a human donor with aplastic anemia.

CDR3 sequence reads: CASRGSFDEQYF. The CDR3 DNA sequence: TGTGCCAGCAGGGGCAGTTTCGACGAGCAGTACTTC. V usage is TRBV7-9 and J usage is TRBJ2-7; D is unresolved. This CDR3 is built from 12 residues. Germline V gene lookup returns CDR1 SEHNR and CDR2 FQNEAQ (reference sequence). V dropped 6 bases and J dropped 5 bases, with 11 bases sitting between them. Based on the CDR3 plus reference TRBV7-9 and TRBJ2-7, the full variable domain is DTGVSQNPRHKITKRGQNVTFRCDPISEHNRLYWYRQTLGQGPEFLTYFQNEAQLEKSRLLSDRFSAERPKGSFSTLEIQRTEQGDSAMYLCASRGSFDEQYFGPGTRLTVT.